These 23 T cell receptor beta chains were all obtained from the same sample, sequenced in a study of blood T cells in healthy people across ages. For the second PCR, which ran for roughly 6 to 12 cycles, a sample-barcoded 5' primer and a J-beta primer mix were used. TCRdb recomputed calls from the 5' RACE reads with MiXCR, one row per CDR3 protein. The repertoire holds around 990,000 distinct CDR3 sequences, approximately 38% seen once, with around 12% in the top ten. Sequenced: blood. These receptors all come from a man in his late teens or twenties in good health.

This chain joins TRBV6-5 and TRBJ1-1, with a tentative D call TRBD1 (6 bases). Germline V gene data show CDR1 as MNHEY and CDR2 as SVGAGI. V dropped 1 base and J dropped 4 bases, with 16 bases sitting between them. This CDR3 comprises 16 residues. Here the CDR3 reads CASSYLVGGAGTEAFF. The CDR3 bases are TGTGCCAGCAGTTACTTGGTCGGGGGGGCAGGCACTGAAGCTTTCTTT.

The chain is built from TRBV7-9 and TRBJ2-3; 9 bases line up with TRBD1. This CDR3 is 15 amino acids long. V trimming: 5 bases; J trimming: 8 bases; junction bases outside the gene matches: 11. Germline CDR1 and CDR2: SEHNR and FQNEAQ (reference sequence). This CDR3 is CASSLFRTGDFTQYF. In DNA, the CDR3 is TGTGCCAGCAGCCTCTTCCGGACAGGGGACTTTACGCAGTATTTT.

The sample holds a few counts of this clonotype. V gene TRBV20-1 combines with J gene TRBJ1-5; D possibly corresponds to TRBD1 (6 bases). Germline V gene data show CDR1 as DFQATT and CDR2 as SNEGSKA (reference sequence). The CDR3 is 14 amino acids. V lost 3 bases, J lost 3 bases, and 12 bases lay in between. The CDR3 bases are TGCAGTGCTAGTTCGGACAGCCCCAATCAGCCCCAGCATTTT. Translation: CSASSDSPNQPQHF.

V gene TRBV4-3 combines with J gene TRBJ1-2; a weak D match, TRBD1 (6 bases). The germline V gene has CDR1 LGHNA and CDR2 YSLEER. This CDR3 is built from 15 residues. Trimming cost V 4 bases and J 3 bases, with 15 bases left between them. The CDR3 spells CASSLYGGRDYGYTF. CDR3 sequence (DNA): TGCGCCAGCAGCCTATACGGGGGGCGAGACTATGGCTACACCTTC.

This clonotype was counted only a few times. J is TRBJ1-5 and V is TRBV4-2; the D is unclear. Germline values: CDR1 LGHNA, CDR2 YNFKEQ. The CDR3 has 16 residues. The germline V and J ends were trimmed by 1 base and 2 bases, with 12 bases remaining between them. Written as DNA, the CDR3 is TGTGCCAGCAGCCAAGTCGGCGGAATGGGCAATCAGCCCCAGCATTTT. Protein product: CASSQVGGMGNQPQHF.

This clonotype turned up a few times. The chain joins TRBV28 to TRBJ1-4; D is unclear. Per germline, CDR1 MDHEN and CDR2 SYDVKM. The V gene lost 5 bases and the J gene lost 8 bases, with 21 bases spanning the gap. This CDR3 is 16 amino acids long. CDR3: CASSPPLEGRKEKLFF. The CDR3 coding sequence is TGTGCCAGCAGTCCCCCCCTTGAGGGTCGAAAAGAAAAACTGTTTTTT. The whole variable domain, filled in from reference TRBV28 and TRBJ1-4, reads DVKVTQSSRYLVKRTGEKVFLECVQDMDHENMFWYRQDPGLGLRLIYFSYDVKMKEKGDIPEGYSVSREKKERFSLILESASTNQTSMYLCASSPPLEGRKEKLFFGSGTQLSVL.

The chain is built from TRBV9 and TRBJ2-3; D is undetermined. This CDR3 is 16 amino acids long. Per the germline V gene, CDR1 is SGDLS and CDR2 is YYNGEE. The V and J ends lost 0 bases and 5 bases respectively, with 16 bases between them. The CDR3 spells CASSVDQRSPRDTQYF. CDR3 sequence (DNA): TGTGCCAGCAGCGTAGACCAAAGGTCGCCCAGAGATACGCAGTATTTT. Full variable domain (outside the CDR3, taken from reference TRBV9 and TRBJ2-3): DSGVTQTPKHLITATGQRVTLRCSPRSGDLSVYWYQQSLDQGLQFLIQYYNGEERAKGNILERFSAQQFPDLHSELNLSSLELGDSALYFCASSVDQRSPRDTQYFGPGTRLTVL.

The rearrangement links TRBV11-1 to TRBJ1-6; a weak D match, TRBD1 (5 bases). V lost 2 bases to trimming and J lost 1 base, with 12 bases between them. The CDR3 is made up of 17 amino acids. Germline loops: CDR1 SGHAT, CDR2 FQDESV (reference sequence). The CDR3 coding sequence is TGTGCCAGCAGCTTACGACGGGGCGCATCCTATAATTCACCCCTCCACTTT. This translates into CASSLRRGASYNSPLHF.

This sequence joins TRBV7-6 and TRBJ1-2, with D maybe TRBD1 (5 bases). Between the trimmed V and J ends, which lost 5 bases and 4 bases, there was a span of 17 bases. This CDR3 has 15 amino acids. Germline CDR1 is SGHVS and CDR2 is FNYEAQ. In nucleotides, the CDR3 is TGTGCCAGCAGCCCCAGCCGGGAGGGGTTCTATGGCTACACCTTC. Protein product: CASSPSREGFYGYTF.

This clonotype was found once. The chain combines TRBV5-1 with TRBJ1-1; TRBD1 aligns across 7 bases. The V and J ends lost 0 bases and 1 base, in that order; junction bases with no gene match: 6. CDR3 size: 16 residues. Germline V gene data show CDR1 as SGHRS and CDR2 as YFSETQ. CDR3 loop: CASSLAGTATNTEAFF. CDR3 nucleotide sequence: TGCGCCAGCAGCTTGGCCGGGACAGCTACGAACACTGAAGCTTTCTTT. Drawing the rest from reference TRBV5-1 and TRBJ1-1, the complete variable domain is KAGVTQTPRYLIKTRGQQVTLSCSPISGHRSVSWYQQTPGQGLQFLFEYFSETQRNKGNFPGRFSGRQFSNSRSEMNVSTLELGDSALYLCASSLAGTATNTEAFFGQGTRLTVV.

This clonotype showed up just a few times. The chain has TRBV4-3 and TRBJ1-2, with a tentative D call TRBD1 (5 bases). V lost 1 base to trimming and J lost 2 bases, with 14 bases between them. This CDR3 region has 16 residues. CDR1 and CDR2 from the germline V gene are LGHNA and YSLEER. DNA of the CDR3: TGCGCCAGCAGCCAAGCTCCGAAAGGGGCCAACTATGGCTACACCTTC. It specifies CASSQAPKGANYGYTF.

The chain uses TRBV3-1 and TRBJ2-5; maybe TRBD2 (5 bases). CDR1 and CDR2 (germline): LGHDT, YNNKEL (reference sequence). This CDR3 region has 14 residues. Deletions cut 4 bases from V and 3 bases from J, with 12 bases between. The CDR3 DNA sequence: TGTGCCAGCAGCCCACGAGCGGAGAAAGAGACCCAGTACTTC. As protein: CASSPRAEKETQYF.

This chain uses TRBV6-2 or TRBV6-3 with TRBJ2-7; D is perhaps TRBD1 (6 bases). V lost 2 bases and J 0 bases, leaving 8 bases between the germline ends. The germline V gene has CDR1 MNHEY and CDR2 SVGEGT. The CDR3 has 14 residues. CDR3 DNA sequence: TGTGCCAGCAGTTACGGGACAATCTCCTACGAGCAGTACTTC. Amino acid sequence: CASSYGTISYEQYF.

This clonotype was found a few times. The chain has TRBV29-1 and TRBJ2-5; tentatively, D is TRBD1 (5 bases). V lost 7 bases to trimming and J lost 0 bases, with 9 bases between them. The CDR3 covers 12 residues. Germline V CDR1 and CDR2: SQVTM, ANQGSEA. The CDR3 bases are TGCAGCGCCAGGGAAAACCAAGAGACCCAGTACTTC. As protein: CSARENQETQYF.

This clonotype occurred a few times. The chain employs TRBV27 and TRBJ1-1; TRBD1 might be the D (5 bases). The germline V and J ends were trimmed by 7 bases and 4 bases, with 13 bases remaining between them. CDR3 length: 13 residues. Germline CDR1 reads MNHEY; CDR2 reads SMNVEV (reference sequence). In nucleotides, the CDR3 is TGTGCCAGCACCCATGGGGGGTCCACTGAAGCTTTCTTT. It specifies CASTHGGSTEAFF.

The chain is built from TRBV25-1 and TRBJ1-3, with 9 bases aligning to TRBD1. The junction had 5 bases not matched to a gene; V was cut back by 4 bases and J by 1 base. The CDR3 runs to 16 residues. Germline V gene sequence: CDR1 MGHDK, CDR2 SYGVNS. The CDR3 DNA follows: TGTGCCAGCAGTGGGGACAGGGCCCTGTCTGGAAACACCATATATTTT. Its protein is CASSGDRALSGNTIYF. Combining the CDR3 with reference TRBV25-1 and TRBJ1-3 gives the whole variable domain EADIYQTPRYLVIGTGKKITLECSQTMGHDKMYWYQQDPGMELHLIHYSYGVNSTEKGDLSSESTVSRIRTEHFPLTLESARPSHTSQYLCASSGDRALSGNTIYFGEGSWLTVV.

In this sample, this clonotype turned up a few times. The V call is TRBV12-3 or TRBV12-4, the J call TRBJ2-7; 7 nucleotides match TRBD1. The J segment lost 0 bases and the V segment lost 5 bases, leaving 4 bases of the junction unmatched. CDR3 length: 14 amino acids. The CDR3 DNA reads TGTGCCAGCAGTAACAGGGACAGCTCCTACGAGCAGTACTTC. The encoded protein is CASSNRDSSYEQYF.

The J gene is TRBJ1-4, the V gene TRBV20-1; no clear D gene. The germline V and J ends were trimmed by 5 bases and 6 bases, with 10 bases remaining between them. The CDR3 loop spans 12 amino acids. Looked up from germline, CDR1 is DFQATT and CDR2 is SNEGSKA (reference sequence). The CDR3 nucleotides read TGCAGTGCTGGGCAGTCTTATGAAAAACTGTTTTTT. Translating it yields CSAGQSYEKLFF.

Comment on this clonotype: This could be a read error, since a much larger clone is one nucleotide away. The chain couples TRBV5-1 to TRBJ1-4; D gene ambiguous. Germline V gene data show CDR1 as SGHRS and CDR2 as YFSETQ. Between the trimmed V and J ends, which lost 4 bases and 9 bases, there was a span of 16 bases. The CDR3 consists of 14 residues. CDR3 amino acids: CASSPGGQNKKLFF. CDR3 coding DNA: TGCGCCAGCAGCCCGGGAGGGCAGAATAAAAAACTGTTTTTT.

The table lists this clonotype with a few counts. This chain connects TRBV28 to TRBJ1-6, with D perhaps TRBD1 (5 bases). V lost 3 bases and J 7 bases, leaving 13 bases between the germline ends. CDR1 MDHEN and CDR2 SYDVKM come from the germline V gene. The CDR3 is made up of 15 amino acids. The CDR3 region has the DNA TGTGCCAGCAGTTTGATAGACAGAGACAATTCACCCCTCCACTTT. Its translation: CASSLIDRDNSPLHF.

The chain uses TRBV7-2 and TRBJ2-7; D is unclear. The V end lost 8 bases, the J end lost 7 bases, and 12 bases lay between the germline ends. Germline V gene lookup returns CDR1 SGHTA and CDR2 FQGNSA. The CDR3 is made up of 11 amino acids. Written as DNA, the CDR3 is TGTGCCAGCGGTCCTGTTAATGAGCAGTACTTC. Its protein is CASGPVNEQYF. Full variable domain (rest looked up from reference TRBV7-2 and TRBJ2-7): GAGVSQSPSNKVTEKGKDVELRCDPISGHTALYWYRQSLGQGLEFLIYFQGNSAPDKSGLPSDRFSAERTGGSVSTLTIQRTQQEDSAVYLCASGPVNEQYFGPGTRLTVT.

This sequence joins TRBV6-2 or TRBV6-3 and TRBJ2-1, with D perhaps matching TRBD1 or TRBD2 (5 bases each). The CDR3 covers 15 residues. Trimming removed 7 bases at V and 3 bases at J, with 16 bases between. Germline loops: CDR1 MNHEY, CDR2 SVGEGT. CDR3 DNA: TGTGCCAGCACCGCCGGGGCAATGGACTACAATGAGCAGTTCTTC. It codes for CASTAGAMDYNEQFF.

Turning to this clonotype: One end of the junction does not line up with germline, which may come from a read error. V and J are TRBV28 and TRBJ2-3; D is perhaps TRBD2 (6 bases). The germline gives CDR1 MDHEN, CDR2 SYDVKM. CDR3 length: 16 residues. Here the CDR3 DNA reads TGTGCCGGCAGTCCCATTTCGCGGGGCGACGCAGATACGCAGTATTTT. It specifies CAGSPISRGDADTQYF. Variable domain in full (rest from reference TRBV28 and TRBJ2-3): DVKVTQSSRYLVKRTGEKVFLECVQDMDHENMFWYRQDPGLGLRLIYFSYDVKMKEKGDIPEGYSVSREKKERFSLILESASTNQTSMYLCAGSPISRGDADTQYFGPGTRLTVL.